The 20 T cell receptor beta chains given below trace back to one sample, sequenced in a study of blood T cell repertoires in COVID-19 (dated by TCRdb to the early 2020s). Library method: the immunoSEQ multiplex PCR assay. Here the immuneACCESS table is served through TCRdb, limited to in-frame sequences with V and J called. Missing clones are a known gap in these copies; in checked studies unresolved V genes cover under half, and the rest lacks a known reason. This sample comprises about 110,000 clones, around nine tenths of them detected only once. The leading ten clones occupy 8% to 8.5% of the sample. Sequencing was done on a sample of peripheral blood. These receptors originate from a woman aged 70-85 years who had recovered from COVID-19.

The genes are TRBV7-3 and TRBJ1-6; possibly TRBD1 for D (6 bases). The germline V and J ends were trimmed by 4 bases and 4 bases, with 14 bases remaining between them. Germline V gene lookup returns CDR1 SGHTA and CDR2 FQGTGA. CDR3 size: 16 residues. The CDR3 protein is CASSSNRRGYNSPLHF. CDR3 coding DNA: TGTGCCAGCAGCTCCAATCGCAGGGGTTATAATTCACCCCTCCACTTT.

The chain links TRBV5-1 to TRBJ2-3; D is unresolved. The CDR3 sequence is 14 residues long. V gave up 6 bases and J gave up 1 base, with 12 bases separating them. Germline V gives CDR1 SGHRS, CDR2 YFSETQ. This chain's CDR3 is CASKRPEGTDTQYF. CDR3 nucleotides: TGCGCCAGCAAGAGGCCCGAAGGCACAGATACGCAGTATTTT.

The CDR3 protein is CASSTGQSVGGDEQFF. DNA of the CDR3: TGTGCCAGTAGTACCGGACAGTCGGTCGGGGGGGATGAGCAGTTCTTC. This sequence joins TRBV19 and TRBJ2-1, with 8 bases lining up with TRBD2. The CDR3 sequence is 16 residues long. J gave up 8 bases and V 4 bases, and 13 bases lay outside the gene matches. Germline-derived CDR1 and CDR2 are LNHDA and SQIVND (reference sequence). The full variable domain, completed using reference TRBV19 and TRBJ2-1, is DGGITQSPKYLFRKEGQNVTLSCEQNLNHDAMYWYRQDPGQGLRLIYYSQIVNDFQKGDIAEGYSVSREKKESFPLTVTSAQKNPTAFYLCASSTGQSVGGDEQFFGPGTRLTVL.

This chain connects TRBV9 to TRBJ2-3; no clear D gene. The germline gives CDR1 SGDLS, CDR2 YYNGEE. V was shortened by 0 bases and J by 6 bases, with 8 bases between the two germline ends. The CDR3 length is 13 residues. The CDR3 nucleotides read TGTGCCAGCAGCGTAGGAATGGAGGATACGCAGTATTTT. This encodes CASSVGMEDTQYF.

As regards this clone: Its ends do not fully match the called genes, so a read error is possible. The chain links TRBV7-2 to TRBJ2-5, with D maybe TRBD2 (5 bases). Germline V CDR1 and CDR2: SGHTA, FQGNSA. The CDR3 covers 15 residues. Written as DNA, the CDR3 is TGTGCCAGCAACTTATTAACGGGGAGCCAAGAGACCCAGTACTTC. Its translation is CASNLLTGSQETQYF.

The gene calls are TRBV7-2 and TRBJ1-1, with a tentative D call TRBD1 (5 bases). Trimming cost V 5 bases and J 4 bases, with 17 bases left between them. Germline lookup yields CDR1 SGHTA and CDR2 FQGNSA. The CDR3 has 15 residues. In nucleotides, the CDR3 is TGTGCCAGCAGCCCGATGGGGGGTACGGGCACTGAAGCTTTCTTT. It specifies CASSPMGGTGTEAFF.

V and J are TRBV7-9 and TRBJ1-1; D uncertain. The CDR3 is 13 residues long. V lost 2 bases to trimming and J lost 1 base, with 5 bases between them. Germline assignment: CDR1 SEHNR and CDR2 FQNEAQ (reference sequence). The CDR3 is CASSLIGNTEAFF. CDR3 DNA: TGTGCCAGCAGCTTAATCGGGAACACTGAAGCTTTCTTT. The whole variable domain, remainder taken from reference TRBV7-9 and TRBJ1-1, is DTGVSQNPRHKITKRGQNVTFRCDPISEHNRLYWYRQTLGQGPEFLTYFQNEAQLEKSRLLSDRFSAERPKGSFSTLEIQRTEQGDSAMYLCASSLIGNTEAFFGQGTRLTVV.

The chain joins TRBV4-1 to TRBJ2-7, with 7 bases lining up with TRBD2. Looked up from germline, CDR1 is MGHRA and CDR2 is YSYEKL. J was trimmed by 0 bases and V by 0 bases; bases with no gene match: 2. The CDR3 runs 15 residues. In DNA, the CDR3 is TGCGCCAGCAGCCAAGATGGCGGGAGCTCCTACGAGCAGTACTTC. Amino acid sequence: CASSQDGGSSYEQYF.

The chain carries TRBV4-3 and TRBJ2-2, with a possible D match to TRBD1 (5 bases). Looked up from germline, CDR1 is LGHNA and CDR2 is YSLEER. This CDR3 is 19 amino acids long. Between the trimmed V and J ends, which lost 0 bases and 2 bases, there was a span of 19 bases. This CDR3 is CASSQDRGSHLTNTGELFF. CDR3 DNA: TGCGCCAGCAGCCAAGATAGGGGCTCCCACCTGACTAACACCGGGGAGCTGTTTTTT.

The chain combines TRBV18 with TRBJ2-5, with D possibly matching TRBD1 (5 bases). Per germline, CDR1 KGHSH and CDR2 LQKENI. CDR3 length equals 14 residues. Trimming stripped 2 bases from V and 5 bases from J, with 12 bases between. The DNA of the CDR3 is TGTGCCAGCTCACCAGGCAGGGTCGGGGAGACCCAGTACTTC. Translated, it gives CASSPGRVGETQYF.

The V gene is TRBV20-1, the J gene TRBJ2-1; TRBD2 agrees at 13 bases. This CDR3 comprises 20 residues. Germline trimming cut 3 bases from V and 0 bases from J; bases unmatched to any gene: 14. CDR1 and CDR2 from the germline V gene are DFQATT and SNEGSKA (reference sequence). The CDR3 bases are TGCAGTGCTAGTTCCCCCCGAGGACTAGCGGGGGCAAGCTCCTACAATGAGCAGTTCTTC. Encoded protein: CSASSPRGLAGASSYNEQFF.

The V call is TRBV7-9, the J call TRBJ2-7; 13 bases align to TRBD2. Trimming removed 5 bases from V and 4 bases from J; junction bases left unmatched: 5. Germline V gives CDR1 SEHNR, CDR2 FQNEAQ (reference sequence). This CDR3 contains 15 residues. The CDR3 spells CASSARTSGSYEQYF. CDR3 DNA: TGTGCCAGCAGCGCACGGACTAGCGGGAGTTACGAGCAGTACTTC.

The chain couples TRBV4-1 to TRBJ1-4; TRBD1 aligns across 8 bases. Looked up from germline, CDR1 is MGHRA and CDR2 is YSYEKL. This CDR3 spans 16 amino acids. V was clipped by 1 base and J by 7 bases; unmatched bases: 8. DNA for the CDR3: TGCGCCAGCAGCCAAGTTTTCGCTACAGGGGGTGAAAAACTGTTTTTT. Translated, it gives CASSQVFATGGEKLFF.

In its sample, this clone was seen once. The chain recombines TRBV18 with TRBJ2-6; tentatively, D is TRBD1 (5 bases). Trimming took 4 bases from V and 2 from J, leaving 12 bases between them. CDR3 length equals 16 residues. Looked up from germline, CDR1 is KGHSH and CDR2 is LQKENI. The CDR3 DNA sequence: TGTGCCAGCTCACAGGGGTTTACAACTGGGGCCAACGTCCTGACTTTC. Its protein product is CASSQGFTTGANVLTF.

The V call is TRBV5-1, the J call TRBJ2-3; D remains unclear. The germline gives CDR1 SGHRS, CDR2 YFSETQ. CDR3 length equals 13 residues. V was trimmed by 6 bases and J by 1 base, leaving 9 bases between them. The DNA for the CDR3 is TGCGCCAGCACTACCCAGGGCACAGATACGCAGTATTTT. Its translation is CASTTQGTDTQYF.

V usage is TRBV28 and J usage is TRBJ2-1; 7 nucleotides match TRBD2. Trimming cost V 3 bases and J 0 bases; bases outside gene matches: 5. CDR1 is MDHEN, CDR2 SYDVKM, per germline. The length of the CDR3 is 16 residues. CDR3 nucleotide sequence: TGTGCCAGCAGTTTTCCCCCTAGCGGCTCCTACAATGAGCAGTTCTTC. Protein sequence: CASSFPPSGSYNEQFF. Together with reference TRBV28 and TRBJ2-1, the CDR3 gives the full variable domain: DVKVTQSSRYLVKRTGEKVFLECVQDMDHENMFWYRQDPGLGLRLIYFSYDVKMKEKGDIPEGYSVSREKKERFSLILESASTNQTSMYLCASSFPPSGSYNEQFFGPGTRLTVL.

This clone was picked up a small number of times. This chain uses TRBV28 with TRBJ2-7; no reliable D call. Germline lookup yields CDR1 MDHEN and CDR2 SYDVKM. Trimming pared 2 bases from V and 3 bases from J, leaving 14 bases between. The length of the CDR3 is 15 residues. CDR3 loop: CASSLDLATNYEQYF. For the CDR3, the DNA is TGTGCCAGCAGTTTAGATCTCGCTACCAACTACGAGCAGTACTTC. The entire variable domain, with the rest obtained from reference TRBV28 and TRBJ2-7, is as follows: DVKVTQSSRYLVKRTGEKVFLECVQDMDHENMFWYRQDPGLGLRLIYFSYDVKMKEKGDIPEGYSVSREKKERFSLILESASTNQTSMYLCASSLDLATNYEQYFGPGTRLTVT.

This chain links TRBV3-1 (or the pseudogene TRBV3-2) with TRBJ2-7; weak D call: TRBD1 (6 bases). V was cut by 5 bases and J by 0 bases, with 11 bases left in between. The V gene's germline CDR1 is LGHDT and CDR2 YNNKEL (reference sequence). The CDR3 is 14 amino acids. The CDR3: CASSNPGVSYEQYF. The DNA of the CDR3 is TGTGCCAGCAGCAACCCAGGGGTCTCCTACGAGCAGTACTTC.

The chain combines TRBV5-4 with TRBJ2-2; perhaps TRBD2 as D (6 bases). Trimming shortened V by 4 bases and J by 2 bases, and 12 bases separated the two germline ends. CDR3 length: 15 residues. In germline, CDR1 is SGHNT, CDR2 YYREEE (reference sequence). Here the CDR3 reads CASSPWGDNTGELFF. CDR3 sequence (DNA): TGTGCCAGCAGCCCATGGGGGGACAACACCGGGGAGCTGTTTTTT.

The V call is TRBV4-3, the J call TRBJ2-1; 8 nucleotides match TRBD2. CDR1 and CDR2 from the germline V gene are LGHNA and YSLEER. The CDR3 runs 15 residues. V lost 6 bases to trimming and J lost 3 bases; unmatched junction nucleotides: 7. CDR3 coding DNA: TGCGCCAGCAGTTTCACTAGCGGTTACTACAATGAGCAGTTCTTC. It encodes CASSFTSGYYNEQFF.